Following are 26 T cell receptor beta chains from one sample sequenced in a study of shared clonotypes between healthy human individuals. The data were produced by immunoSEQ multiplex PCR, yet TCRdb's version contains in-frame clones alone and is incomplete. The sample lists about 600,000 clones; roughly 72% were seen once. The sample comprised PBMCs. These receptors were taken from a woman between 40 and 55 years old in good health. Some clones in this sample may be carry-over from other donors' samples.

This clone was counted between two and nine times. The CDR3 spells CASSAWTSGSTDTQYF. CDR3 in DNA: TGTGCCAGCAGTGCTTGGACTAGCGGTAGCACAGATACGCAGTATTTT. This chain links TRBV6-4 with TRBJ2-3, with 10 bases matching TRBD2. The length of the CDR3 is 16 residues. The V segment lost 4 bases and the J segment 0 bases; nucleotides outside the gene matches: 4. Germline lookup yields CDR1 MRHNA and CDR2 SNTAGT.

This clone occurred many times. The CDR3 coding sequence is TGTGCCAGCAGTTACGGGGCGGGAGGGCCCACAGATACGCAGTATTTT. This translates into CASSYGAGGPTDTQYF. The chain has TRBV6-6 and TRBJ2-3, with 9 bases that match TRBD2. The germline V gene encodes CDR1 MNHNY and CDR2 SVGAGI (reference sequence). The CDR3 loop spans 16 amino acids. V shed 2 bases, J shed 2 bases, and the junction held 5 bases outside the gene matches.

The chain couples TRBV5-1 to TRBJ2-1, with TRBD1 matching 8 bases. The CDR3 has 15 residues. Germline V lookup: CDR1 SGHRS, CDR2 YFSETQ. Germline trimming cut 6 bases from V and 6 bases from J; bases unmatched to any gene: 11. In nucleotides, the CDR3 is TGCGCCAGCAATATCCAGGGGGCTATTGGCAATGAGCAGTTCTTC. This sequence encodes CASNIQGAIGNEQFF.

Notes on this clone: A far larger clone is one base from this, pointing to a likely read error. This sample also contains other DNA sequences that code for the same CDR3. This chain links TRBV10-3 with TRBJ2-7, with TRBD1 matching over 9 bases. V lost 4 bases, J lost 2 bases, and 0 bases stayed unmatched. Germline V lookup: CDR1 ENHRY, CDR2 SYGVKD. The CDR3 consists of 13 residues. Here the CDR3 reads CAISGTGAYEQYF. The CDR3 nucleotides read TGTGCCATCAGTGGGACAGGGGCCTACGAGCAGTACTTC.

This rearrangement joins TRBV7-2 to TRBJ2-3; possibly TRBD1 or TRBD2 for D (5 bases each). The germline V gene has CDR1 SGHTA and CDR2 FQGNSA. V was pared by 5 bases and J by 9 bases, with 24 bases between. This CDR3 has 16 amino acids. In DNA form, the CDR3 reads TGTGCCAGCAGCCCCTCTCAAGCACGGCAGGGACGCACGCAGTATTTT. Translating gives CASSPSQARQGRTQYF.

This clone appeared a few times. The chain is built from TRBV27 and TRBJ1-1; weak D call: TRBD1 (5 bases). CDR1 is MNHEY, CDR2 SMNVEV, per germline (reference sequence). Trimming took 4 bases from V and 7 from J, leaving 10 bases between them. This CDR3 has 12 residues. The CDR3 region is CASSSWGGEAFF. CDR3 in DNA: TGTGCCAGCAGTTCATGGGGGGGTGAAGCTTTCTTT.

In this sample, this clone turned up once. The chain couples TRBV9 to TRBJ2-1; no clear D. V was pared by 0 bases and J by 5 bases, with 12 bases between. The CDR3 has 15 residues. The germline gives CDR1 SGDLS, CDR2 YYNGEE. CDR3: CASSVAFAQDNEQFF. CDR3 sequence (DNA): TGTGCCAGCAGCGTAGCTTTTGCGCAGGACAATGAGCAGTTCTTC.

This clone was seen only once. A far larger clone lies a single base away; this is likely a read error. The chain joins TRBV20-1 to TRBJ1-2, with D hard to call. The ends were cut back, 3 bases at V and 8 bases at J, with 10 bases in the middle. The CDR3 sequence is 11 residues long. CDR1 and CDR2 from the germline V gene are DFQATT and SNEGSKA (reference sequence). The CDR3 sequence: CSASREEGYTF. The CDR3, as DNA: TGCAGTGCTAGCCGGGAGGAAGGCTACACCTTC.

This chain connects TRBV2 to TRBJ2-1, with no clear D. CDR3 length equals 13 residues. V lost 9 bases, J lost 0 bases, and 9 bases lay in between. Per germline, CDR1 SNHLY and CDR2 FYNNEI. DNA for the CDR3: TGTGCCAGTTGCATAAGCTCCTACAATGAGCAGTTCTTC. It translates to CASCISSYNEQFF.

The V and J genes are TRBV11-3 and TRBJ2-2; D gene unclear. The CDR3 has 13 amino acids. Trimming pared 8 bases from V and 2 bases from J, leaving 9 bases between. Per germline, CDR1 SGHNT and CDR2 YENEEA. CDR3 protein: CASQRSNTGELFF. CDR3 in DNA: TGTGCCAGCCAACGATCTAACACCGGGGAGCTGTTTTTT.

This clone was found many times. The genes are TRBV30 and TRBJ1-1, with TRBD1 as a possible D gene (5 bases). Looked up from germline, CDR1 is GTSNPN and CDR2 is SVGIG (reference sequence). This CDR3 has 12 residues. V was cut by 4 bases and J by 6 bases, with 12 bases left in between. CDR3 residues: CAWTMGGPEAFF. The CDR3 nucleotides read TGTGCCTGGACAATGGGGGGACCTGAAGCTTTCTTT.

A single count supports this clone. The CDR3 coding sequence is TGTGCCAGCTCACCGCCCGGGACAGCTCAGGCCTACAATGAGCAGTTCTTC. This encodes CASSPPGTAQAYNEQFF. The chain carries TRBV18 and TRBJ2-1; 7 bases match TRBD1. CDR1 and CDR2 (germline): KGHSH, LQKENI. The CDR3 has 17 amino acids. V dropped 3 bases and J dropped 2; count of bases not matched to a gene: 10.

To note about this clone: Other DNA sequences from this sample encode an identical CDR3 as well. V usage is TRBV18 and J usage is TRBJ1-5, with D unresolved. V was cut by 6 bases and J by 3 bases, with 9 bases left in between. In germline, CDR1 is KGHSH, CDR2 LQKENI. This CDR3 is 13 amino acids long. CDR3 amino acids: CASSLTANQPQHF. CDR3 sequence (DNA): TGTGCCAGCTCCCTAACAGCCAATCAGCCCCAGCATTTT.

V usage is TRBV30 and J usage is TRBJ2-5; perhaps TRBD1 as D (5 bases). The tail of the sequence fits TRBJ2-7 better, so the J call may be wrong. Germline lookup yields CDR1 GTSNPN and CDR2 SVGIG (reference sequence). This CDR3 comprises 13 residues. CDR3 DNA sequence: TGTGCCTGGAGTGTAGGGGCTAGCTACGAGCAGTACTTC. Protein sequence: CAWSVGASYEQYF.

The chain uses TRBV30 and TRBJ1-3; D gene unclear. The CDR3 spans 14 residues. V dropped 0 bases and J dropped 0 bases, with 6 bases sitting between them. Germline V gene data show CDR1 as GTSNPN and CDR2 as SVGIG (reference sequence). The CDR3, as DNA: TGTGCCTGGAGTGTAACAGCCTCTGGAAACACCATATATTTT. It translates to CAWSVTASGNTIYF. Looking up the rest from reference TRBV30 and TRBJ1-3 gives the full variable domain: SQTIHQWPATLVQPVGSPLSLECTVEGTSNPNLYWYRQAAGRGLQLLFYSVGIGQISSEVPQNLSASRPQDRQFILSSKKLLLSDSGFYLCAWSVTASGNTIYFGEGSWLTVV.

Here the CDR3 reads CASSLSGLYNEQFF. The CDR3, as DNA: TGTGCCAGCTCACTATCGGGACTTTACAATGAGCAGTTCTTC. V is TRBV18 and J is TRBJ2-1; tentatively, D is TRBD2 (6 bases). V was pared by 4 bases and J by 4 bases, with 11 bases between. Germline CDR1 and CDR2: KGHSH and LQKENI. This CDR3 comprises 14 residues.

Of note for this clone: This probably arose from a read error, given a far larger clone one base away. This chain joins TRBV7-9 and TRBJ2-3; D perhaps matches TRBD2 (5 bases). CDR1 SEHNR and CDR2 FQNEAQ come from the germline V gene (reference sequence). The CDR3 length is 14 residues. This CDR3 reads CVSSSSFSTDTQYF. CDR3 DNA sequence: TGTGTCAGCAGCTCTAGCTTTAGCACAGATACGCAGTATTTT.

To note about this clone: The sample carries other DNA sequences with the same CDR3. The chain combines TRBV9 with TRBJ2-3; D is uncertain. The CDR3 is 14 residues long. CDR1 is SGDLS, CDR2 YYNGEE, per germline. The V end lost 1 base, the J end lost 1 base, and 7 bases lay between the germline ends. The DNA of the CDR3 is TGTGCCAGCAGCGTATCCGGACGCACAGATACGCAGTATTTT. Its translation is CASSVSGRTDTQYF.

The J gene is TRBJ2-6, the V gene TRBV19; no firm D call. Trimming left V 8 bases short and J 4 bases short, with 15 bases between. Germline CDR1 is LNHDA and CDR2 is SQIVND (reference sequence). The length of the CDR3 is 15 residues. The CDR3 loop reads CASRTEAAGANVLTF. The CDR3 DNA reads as TGTGCCAGTCGGACCGAGGCAGCAGGGGCCAACGTCCTGACTTTC.

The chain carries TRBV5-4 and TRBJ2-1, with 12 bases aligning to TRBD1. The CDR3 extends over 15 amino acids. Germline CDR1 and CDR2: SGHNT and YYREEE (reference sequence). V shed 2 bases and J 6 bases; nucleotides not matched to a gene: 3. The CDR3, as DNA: TGTGCCAGCAGCTTCGGGACAGGGGGCCTCAATGAGCAGTTCTTC. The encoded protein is CASSFGTGGLNEQFF.

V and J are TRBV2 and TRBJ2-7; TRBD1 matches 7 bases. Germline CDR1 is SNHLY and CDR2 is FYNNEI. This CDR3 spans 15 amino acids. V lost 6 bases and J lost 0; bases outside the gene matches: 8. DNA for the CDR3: TGTGCCAGCAGCGTCCGGGCAGGGGGCTCCTACGAGCAGTACTTC. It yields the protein CASSVRAGGSYEQYF.

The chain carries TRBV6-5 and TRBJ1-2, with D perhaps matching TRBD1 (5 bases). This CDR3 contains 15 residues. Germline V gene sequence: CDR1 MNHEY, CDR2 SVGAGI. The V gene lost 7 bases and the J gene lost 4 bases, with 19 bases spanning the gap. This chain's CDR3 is CASKGWAEGSYGYTF. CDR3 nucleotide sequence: TGTGCCAGCAAGGGGTGGGCTGAGGGTAGCTATGGCTACACCTTC.

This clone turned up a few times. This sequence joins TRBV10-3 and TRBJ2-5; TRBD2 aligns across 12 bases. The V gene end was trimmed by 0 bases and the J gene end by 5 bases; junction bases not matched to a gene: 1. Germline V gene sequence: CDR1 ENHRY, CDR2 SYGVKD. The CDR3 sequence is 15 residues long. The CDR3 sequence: CAISESTSGSETQYF. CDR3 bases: TGTGCCATCAGTGAGTCGACTAGCGGGAGTGAGACCCAGTACTTC.

The CDR3 protein is CRGGGAYEQYF. The CDR3 DNA reads as TGCAGAGGAGGCGGAGCCTACGAGCAGTACTTC. The chain has TRBV20-1 and TRBJ2-7; TRBD2 might be the D (5 bases). Germline-derived CDR1 and CDR2 are DFQATT and SNEGSKA (reference sequence). This CDR3 contains 11 residues.

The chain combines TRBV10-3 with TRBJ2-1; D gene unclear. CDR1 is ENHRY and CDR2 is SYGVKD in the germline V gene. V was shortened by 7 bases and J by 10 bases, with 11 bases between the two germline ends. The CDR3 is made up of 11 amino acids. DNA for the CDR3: TGTGCCATCACGACCGCGGAGGAGCAGTTCTTC. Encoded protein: CAITTAEEQFF.

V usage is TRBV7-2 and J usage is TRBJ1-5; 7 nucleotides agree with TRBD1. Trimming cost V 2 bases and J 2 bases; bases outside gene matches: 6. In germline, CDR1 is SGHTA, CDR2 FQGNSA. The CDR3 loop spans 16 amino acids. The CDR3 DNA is TGTGCCAGCAGCTTACTGACAGGGTGGGGCAATCAGCCCCAGCATTTT. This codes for CASSLLTGWGNQPQHF.